The text below deals with one TCR beta chain. The sample originates from a study of T cell changes during pregnancy in multiple sclerosis. Repertoires were generated with immunoSEQ multiplex PCR, while TCRdb's copy carries only in-frame clones and drops some. Of 90,000 to 150,000 clones detected, 80% to 95% appear once; the ten largest clones hold 6.2%. The TCR sequence derives from a female donor with multiple sclerosis, enrolled in a pregnancy study. This material consisted of peripheral blood, taken before pregnancy.

DNA of the CDR3: TGTGCCAGTAGTACCTTCCTGACAGGGAGCTCCTACAATGAGCAGTTCTTC. It codes for CASSTFLTGSSYNEQFF. The V gene is TRBV19, the J gene TRBJ2-1; TRBD1 agrees at 7 bases. V was clipped by 4 bases and J by 0 bases; unmatched bases: 9. The CDR3 is 17 amino acids. Germline V gene data show CDR1 as LNHDA and CDR2 as SQIVND (reference sequence).